What follows are 25 T cell receptor beta chains derived from one specimen sequenced in a study of shared clonotypes between healthy human individuals. Profiled with immunoSEQ multiplex PCR; TCRdb holds only in-frame clones, not every one. The data contain roughly 2.2 million clones, around 92% of them singletons. Sequencing was performed on naive CD4+ T cells from PBMCs. Subset here: CD45RA+ positively selected. The receptors shown here come from a man between 18 and 35 years old in good health. Some clones in this sample may be carry-over from other donors' samples.

The CDR3 spells CASSFSSVTRGNEQFF. The CDR3 DNA reads TGTGCCAGCAGCTTCAGTAGCGTAACTAGAGGCAATGAGCAGTTCTTC. This chain connects TRBV11-2 to TRBJ2-1; D possibly corresponds to TRBD2 (5 bases). The CDR3 runs to 16 residues. Germline CDR1 SGHAT, CDR2 FQNNGV. The germline V and J ends were trimmed by 3 bases and 6 bases, with 18 bases remaining between them.

This clone was picked up one time. V and J are TRBV4-1 and TRBJ2-5; 7 bases are shared with TRBD1. The trim removed 0 bases at V and 2 bases at J, leaving 9 bases unmatched. The CDR3 is 17 amino acids. Germline V gives CDR1 MGHRA, CDR2 YSYEKL. CDR3 loop: CASSQDDRVNPQETQYF. In nucleotides, the CDR3 is TGCGCCAGCAGCCAAGATGACAGGGTGAACCCACAAGAGACCCAGTACTTC.

The chain employs TRBV5-4 and TRBJ2-7; the D gene could be TRBD1 or TRBD2 (5 bases each). The V gene's germline CDR1 is SGHNT and CDR2 YYREEE (reference sequence). The CDR3 runs 14 residues. The germline V and J ends were trimmed by 0 bases and 5 bases, with 12 bases remaining between them. This CDR3 reads CASSLGDGSHEQYF. The CDR3 region has the DNA TGTGCCAGCAGCTTGGGGGACGGGTCCCACGAGCAGTACTTC.

This clone was detected only once. The CDR3 reads CASSVFGDNEQFF. The CDR3 DNA sequence: TGTGCCAGCAGCGTCTTCGGAGACAATGAGCAGTTCTTC. The J gene is TRBJ2-1, the V gene TRBV6-1; the D is unclear. Germline assignment: CDR1 MNHNS and CDR2 SASEGT. V gave up 6 bases and J gave up 5 bases, with 11 bases separating them. CDR3 length: 13 residues.

A remark on this clone: The same CDR3 can be traced to other DNA sequences in this sample. The chain joins TRBV5-4 to TRBJ1-2, with 9 bases matching TRBD1. J lost 5 bases, V lost 3 bases, and 2 bases had no gene match. Germline CDR1 is SGHNT and CDR2 is YYREEE (reference sequence). This CDR3 comprises 13 residues. This CDR3 reads CASSSGQGYGYTF. The CDR3 DNA follows: TGTGCCAGCAGCTCGGGACAGGGATATGGCTACACCTTC.

The chain combines TRBV9 with TRBJ2-7; tentatively, D is TRBD2 (6 bases). This CDR3 region has 14 residues. Germline V gene sequence: CDR1 SGDLS, CDR2 YYNGEE. V shed 6 bases and J shed 3 bases, with 16 bases lying between them. Here the CDR3 reads CASNEIADRYEQYF. Written as DNA, the CDR3 is TGTGCCAGCAACGAGATAGCGGACCGCTACGAGCAGTACTTC.

The CDR3 nucleotides read TGTGCCAGCAAAAAGGGGGGGGAAAGAGCTTTCTTT. This sequence encodes CASKKGGERAFF. The chain recombines TRBV5-4 with TRBJ1-1; maybe TRBD1 (6 bases). This CDR3 is built from 12 residues. Trimming pared 6 bases from V and 10 bases from J, leaving 16 bases between. The germline V gene encodes CDR1 SGHNT and CDR2 YYREEE (reference sequence).

Remarks on this clone: Other DNA sequences in this specimen translate into the identical CDR3. The V gene is TRBV30, the J gene TRBJ2-3; D uncertain. CDR1 and CDR2 (germline): GTSNPN, SVGIG (reference sequence). Trimming stripped 5 bases from V and 3 bases from J, with 6 bases between. The CDR3 spans 11 residues. The chain's CDR3 is CAWARTDTQYF. DNA of the CDR3: TGTGCCTGGGCTAGGACAGATACGCAGTATTTT.

Regarding this clone: The same CDR3 also results from other DNA sequences found in this sample. This chain uses TRBV5-1 with TRBJ2-5, with no clear D. Trimming cost V 2 bases and J 7 bases, with 6 bases left between them. The CDR3 has 11 residues. Germline V gene data show CDR1 as SGHRS and CDR2 as YFSETQ. The DNA of the CDR3 is TGCGCCAGCAGCTTATATGGGACCCAGTACTTC. Amino acid sequence: CASSLYGTQYF.

The chain recombines TRBV29-1 with TRBJ2-5; D is possibly TRBD2 (6 bases). Germline V lookup: CDR1 SQVTM, CDR2 ANQGSEA. The CDR3 covers 14 residues. Between the trimmed V and J ends, which lost 4 bases and 2 bases, there was a span of 14 bases. CDR3 nucleotide sequence: TGCAGCGTTGGGTTCGGGAGTTCTCAAGAGACCCAGTACTTC. Encoded protein: CSVGFGSSQETQYF.

V gene TRBV27 combines with J gene TRBJ1-1; 9 bases are a match to TRBD1. The CDR3 has 17 residues. The junction had 14 bases not matched to a gene; V was cut back by 6 bases and J by 3 bases. From germline, CDR1 is MNHEY and CDR2 SMNVEV (reference sequence). The CDR3 region has the DNA TGTGCCAGCAGGCGGCGGGGACAGGGCTCTTTAGACACTGAAGCTTTCTTT. It codes for CASRRRGQGSLDTEAFF.

This clone appeared once. In nucleotides, the CDR3 is TGTGCCAGCAGCGACACCCAGGCCGCAAACACTGAAGCTTTCTTT. Its protein is CASSDTQAANTEAFF. The chain uses TRBV7-9 and TRBJ1-1, with D hard to call. This CDR3 is 15 amino acids long. The germline V gene encodes CDR1 SEHNR and CDR2 FQNEAQ (reference sequence). The V gene lost 5 bases and the J gene lost 2 bases, with 15 bases spanning the gap.

Note on this clone: The same CDR3 is also encoded by other DNA sequences in this sample. The V gene is TRBV7-3, the J gene TRBJ2-1; D gene unclear. The CDR3 covers 15 residues. Trimming pared 3 bases from V and 0 bases from J, leaving 9 bases between. The germline gives CDR1 SGHTA, CDR2 FQGTGA. CDR3 bases: TGTGCCAGCAGCTTGAGGAGAAGCTCCTACAATGAGCAGTTCTTC. Its translation: CASSLRRSSYNEQFF.

V is TRBV5-4 and J is TRBJ2-7; weak D call: TRBD2 (6 bases). This CDR3 contains 13 residues. Germline values: CDR1 SGHNT, CDR2 YYREEE (reference sequence). Trimming cost V 4 bases and J 3 bases, with 11 bases left between them. Here the CDR3 DNA reads TGTGCCAGCAGCCCCGGGACTTTCTACGAGCAGTACTTC. As protein: CASSPGTFYEQYF.

With regard to this clone: Germline is not matched at one junction end, which may reflect a read error. This chain's CDR3 is CASSESSEQYF. CDR3 coding DNA: TGTGCCAGCAGTGAGTCCTCCGAGCAGTACTTC. The rearrangement joins TRBV25-1 to TRBJ2-7, with unresolved D. Per germline, CDR1 MGHDK and CDR2 SYGVNS. The CDR3 sequence is 11 residues long.

This rearrangement joins TRBV29-1 to TRBJ1-6, with D hard to call. V was pared by 5 bases and J by 8 bases, with 13 bases between. The CDR3 sequence is 13 residues long. Germline lookup yields CDR1 SQVTM and CDR2 ANQGSEA. CDR3 DNA sequence: TGCAGCGTTCTAGGCGACAAAGATTCACCCCTCCACTTT. This gives the protein CSVLGDKDSPLHF.

Regarding this clone: Other nucleotide sequences from this sample produce the same CDR3. This chain links TRBV28 with TRBJ1-2; 11 positions match TRBD1. Trimming removed 4 bases from V and 4 bases from J; junction bases left unmatched: 2. The CDR3 extends over 14 amino acids. The germline V gene has CDR1 MDHEN and CDR2 SYDVKM. In DNA, the CDR3 is TGTGCCAGCAGTTCGGGACAGGGGGTCTATGGCTACACCTTC. Protein product: CASSSGQGVYGYTF.

The chain combines TRBV6-6 with TRBJ2-1; perhaps TRBD1 as D (5 bases). The CDR3 spans 15 residues. V was trimmed by 2 bases and J by 4 bases, leaving 12 bases between them. Per germline, CDR1 MNHNY and CDR2 SVGAGI (reference sequence). The CDR3 here is CASSYGAAVYNEQFF. CDR3 nucleotides: TGTGCCAGCAGTTACGGGGCGGCAGTATACAATGAGCAGTTCTTC.

V usage is TRBV18 and J usage is TRBJ2-7; 9 bases match TRBD1. Germline V CDR1 and CDR2: KGHSH, LQKENI. The CDR3 runs 15 residues. Trimming at V came to 1 base and at J to 7 bases, leaving 8 bases not matched to a gene. CDR3 sequence: CASSPQTGGAGEQYF. The CDR3 coding sequence is TGTGCCAGCTCACCACAAACAGGGGGCGCGGGAGAGCAGTACTTC.

The CDR3 sequence: CASSLRGFNEKLFF. The CDR3 bases are TGTGCCAGCAGTTTAAGGGGTTTTAATGAAAAACTGTTTTTT. The V and J genes are TRBV28 and TRBJ1-4; perhaps TRBD1 as D (5 bases). CDR1 is MDHEN and CDR2 is SYDVKM in the germline V gene. The V end was cut by 2 bases, the J end by 4 bases, with 8 bases between. The CDR3 has 14 residues.

The V and J genes are TRBV7-3 and TRBJ2-3, with TRBD2 identical over 15 bases. V was clipped by 4 bases and J by 9 bases; unmatched bases: 2. Per germline, CDR1 SGHTA and CDR2 FQGTGA. The CDR3 runs 14 residues. CDR3 amino acids: CASSSGLAGGTQYF. The CDR3 nucleotides are TGTGCCAGCAGCTCCGGACTAGCGGGGGGGACGCAGTATTTT. Full variable domain (outside the CDR3, taken from reference TRBV7-3 and TRBJ2-3): GAGVSQTPSNKVTEKGKYVELRCDPISGHTALYWYRQSLGQGPEFLIYFQGTGAADDSGLPNDRFFAVRPEGSVSTLKIQRTERGDSAVYLCASSSGLAGGTQYFGPGTRLTVL.

This clone came up a few times. For the CDR3, the DNA is TGTGCCAGCAGTTTTTTGACCCAGGTAGGACAGCCCCAGCATTTT. Translating it yields CASSFLTQVGQPQHF. This chain connects TRBV28 to TRBJ1-5; D is uncertain. Trimming removed 3 bases from V and 7 bases from J, with 16 bases in between. CDR3 length equals 15 residues. Germline CDR1 reads MDHEN; CDR2 reads SYDVKM.

J is TRBJ2-1 and V is TRBV5-6; 11 nucleotides match TRBD1. Per the germline V gene, CDR1 is SGHDT and CDR2 is YYEEEE. This CDR3 has 16 amino acids. Trimming cost V 0 bases and J 12 bases; bases outside gene matches: 11. This CDR3 is CASSLGGGTGGLGQFF. The CDR3 DNA follows: TGTGCCAGCAGCTTGGGCGGTGGGACAGGGGGATTGGGGCAGTTCTTC.

This clone was detected only once. The chain joins TRBV5-8 to TRBJ2-7; the match to TRBD2 covers 7 bases. J gave up 7 bases and V 1 base, and 5 bases lay outside the gene matches. The length of the CDR3 is 13 residues. Looked up from germline, CDR1 is SGHTS and CDR2 is YDEGEE. The CDR3 DNA is TGTGCCAGCAGCTTGTTCGCCGGGGGGGAGCAGTACTTC. Its translation: CASSLFAGGEQYF.

The genes are TRBV29-1 and TRBJ2-1; 14 positions match TRBD2. Germline trimming cut 4 bases from V and 9 bases from J; bases unmatched to any gene: 8. CDR1 and CDR2 from the germline V gene are SQVTM and ANQGSEA. There are 15 residues in the CDR3. Here the CDR3 reads CSVATTSGRAGEQFF. CDR3 DNA sequence: TGCAGCGTTGCGACGACTAGCGGGAGGGCCGGTGAGCAGTTCTTC.